A single TCR beta chain is shown here with its context. Its antigen remains unidentified. Per germline, CDR1 MDHEN and CDR2 SYDVKM. The CDR3 covers 13 residues. With 2 bases clipped from V and 12 bases from J, the junction kept 9 bases outside the gene matches. This record belongs to a study of cytomegalovirus exposure and HLA in healthy donors. Study information: A later analysis reported the 100 to 150 validation repertoires used the same platform as the approximately 700 first-cohort repertoires. Study-level results: Overall, approximately 150 TCR beta chains were annotated as cytomegalovirus-associated. There were some public TCRs occurring in many donors, but most TCR sequences were rare.

Sequencing used immunoSEQ multiplex PCR; TCRdb keeps in-frame clones, though not all of them. The data show approximately 220,000 clones, about 90% seen once. Sequenced input: PBMCs. The origin of this receptor is a woman aged 18-30 years in good health and CMV-seronegative. The rearrangement links TRBV28 to TRBJ2-7; TRBD1 matches at 8 bases. The CDR3 DNA sequence: TGTGCCAGCAGTTTAGGCAGGGGGCCCTCTCTGTACTTC. Protein: CASSLGRGPSLYF. The full variable domain, its missing parts supplied by reference TRBV28 and TRBJ2-7, is DVKVTQSSRYLVKRTGEKVFLECVQDMDHENMFWYRQDPGLGLRLIYFSYDVKMKEKGDIPEGYSVSREKKERFSLILESASTNQTSMYLCASSLGRGPSLYFGPGTRLTVT.